Below, 20 T cell receptor beta chains from the same sample are listed, as sequenced in a study of identical twins. TCRdb called the 5' RACE reads again in MiXCR, with one record for every CDR3 protein. The profile shows hundreds of thousands of distinct CDR3 sequences, roughly 20% of them singletons. The sample was also reused in another study, on T cells expressing NK-cell markers.

Input material: PBMCs. The receptors shown here come from a woman under 30 in good health.

This clonotype turned up a few times. The chain is built from TRBV20-1 and TRBJ2-5; D is uncertain. The CDR3 extends over 13 amino acids. Germline V CDR1 and CDR2: DFQATT, SNEGSKA (reference sequence). V dropped 6 bases and J dropped 2 bases, with 13 bases sitting between them. This CDR3 is CSAALSGQETQYF. The CDR3 nucleotides are TGCAGTGCAGCCCTCAGTGGACAAGAGACCCAGTACTTC.

The chain has TRBV20-1 and TRBJ2-7, with 10 bases that match TRBD2. J lost 4 bases, V lost 0 bases, and 6 bases had no gene match. The CDR3 totals 15 residues. Germline CDR1 DFQATT, CDR2 SNEGSKA (reference sequence). The DNA for the CDR3 is TGCAGTGCTAGAGATCAAGCGGGGGGGCCTTACGAGCAGTACTTC. Protein sequence: CSARDQAGGPYEQYF.

This clonotype showed up just a few times. The CDR3: CASSSGVKNIQYF. Here the CDR3 DNA reads TGCGCCAGCAGTAGCGGGGTTAAAAACATTCAGTACTTC. The V and J genes are TRBV5-1 and TRBJ2-4; 8 nucleotides match TRBD2. Looked up from germline, CDR1 is SGHRS and CDR2 is YFSETQ. J was trimmed by 4 bases and V by 5 bases; bases with no gene match: 2. CDR3 length equals 13 residues.

The chain has TRBV10-3 and TRBJ2-7, with 9 bases identical to TRBD1. Germline V gene lookup returns CDR1 ENHRY and CDR2 SYGVKD. CDR3 length: 17 amino acids. V lost 10 bases to trimming and J lost 2 bases; unmatched junction nucleotides: 18. The DNA for the CDR3 is TGTGCCACCGAAAACCCGTCCGGGACAGGGATCCCCTACGAGCAGTACTTC. This translates into CATENPSGTGIPYEQYF.

There are a few counts of this clonotype. The gene calls are TRBV5-1 and TRBJ1-1; D not resolved. The V and J ends lost 3 bases and 7 bases respectively, with 10 bases between them. Germline V lookup: CDR1 SGHRS, CDR2 YFSETQ. This CDR3 has 12 amino acids. The DNA for the CDR3 is TGCGCCAGCAGCTCACCGGGAGGTGAAGCTTTCTTT. Translation gives CASSSPGGEAFF. The variable domain in full, with the rest retrieved from reference TRBV5-1 and TRBJ1-1, is KAGVTQTPRYLIKTRGQQVTLSCSPISGHRSVSWYQQTPGQGLQFLFEYFSETQRNKGNFPGRFSGRQFSNSRSEMNVSTLELGDSALYLCASSSPGGEAFFGQGTRLTVV.

The chain combines TRBV5-5 with TRBJ1-2; D might be TRBD1 (5 bases). Deletions cut 4 bases from V and 8 bases from J, with 21 bases between. The length of the CDR3 is 15 residues. The germline gives CDR1 SGHKS, CDR2 YYEKEE (reference sequence). Here the CDR3 DNA reads TGTGCCAGCAGCGACGTAGGGGACGCCGCTATCGGCTACACCTTC. It is translated as CASSDVGDAAIGYTF.

The V call is TRBV27, the J call TRBJ2-2; 7 nucleotides line up with TRBD2. Trimming removed 6 bases from V and 7 bases from J; junction bases left unmatched: 14. Germline CDR1 is MNHEY and CDR2 is SMNVEV (reference sequence). The CDR3 loop spans 16 amino acids. The CDR3 DNA reads as TGTGCCAGCAGCCCCTCGGCGGGAGATGGGAGCGGGGAGCTGTTTTTT. This translates into CASSPSAGDGSGELFF.

The chain has TRBV21-1 and TRBJ1-2; TRBD1 is the table's D call, not checked against the DNA. TRBV21-1 is listed as a pseudogene. CDR3 size: 14 residues. The CDR3 sequence: CASSKGTGVYGYTF. CDR3 in DNA: TGTGCCAGCAGCAAAGGAACAGGGGTATATGGCTACACCTTC.

This clonotype was detected only a few times. The chain uses TRBV7-8 and TRBJ1-1; tentative D call: TRBD1 (5 bases). Trimming left V 1 base short and J 3 bases short, with 12 bases between. This CDR3 has 15 residues. CDR1 and CDR2 from the germline V gene are SGHVS and FQNEAQ. As DNA, the CDR3 is TGTGCCAGCAGCTTAGGGGGGAGCTACGACACTGAAGCTTTCTTT. Its translation: CASSLGGSYDTEAFF.

V usage is TRBV10-2 and J usage is TRBJ2-3; 7 nucleotides line up with TRBD2. Trimming cost V 3 bases and J 1 base; bases outside gene matches: 7. CDR3 size: 16 residues. Germline V gives CDR1 WSHSY, CDR2 SAAADI. This CDR3 is CASSDPWSGGTDTQYF. The CDR3 bases are TGCGCCAGCAGTGATCCTTGGAGCGGGGGCACAGATACGCAGTATTTT.

This clonotype was counted only a few times. The V call is TRBV24-1, the J call TRBJ2-3, with 9 bases aligning to TRBD1. V shed 5 bases, J shed 3 bases, and the junction held 2 bases outside the gene matches. This CDR3 is 14 amino acids long. Germline V CDR1 and CDR2: KGHDR, SFDVKD. The CDR3 loop reads CATSAGQGTDTQYF. CDR3 sequence (DNA): TGTGCCACCAGTGCGGGACAGGGAACAGATACGCAGTATTTT.

This clonotype was counted between two and nine times. The CDR3: CASSLPGQGGNEQFF. The DNA of the CDR3 is TGTGCCAGCAGCTTACCAGGACAGGGTGGCAATGAGCAGTTCTTC. The chain employs TRBV5-6 and TRBJ2-1; 8 bases line up with TRBD1. The J segment lost 6 bases and the V segment lost 2 bases, leaving 7 bases of the junction unmatched. CDR1 is SGHDT, CDR2 YYEEEE, per germline. CDR3 length: 15 amino acids.

The chain links TRBV7-9 to TRBJ2-1; 8 nucleotides match TRBD2. V was pared by 5 bases and J by 8 bases, with 14 bases of the junction left unmatched. Germline V gene data show CDR1 as SEHNR and CDR2 as FQNEAQ (reference sequence). The CDR3 is 16 residues long. The CDR3 bases are TGTGCCAGCAGCCACGCAACTAGCGGAGAGGGGTATGAGCAGTTCTTC. Translated, it gives CASSHATSGEGYEQFF.

The gene calls are TRBV5-1 and TRBJ2-5; 9 bases are a match to TRBD2. The length of the CDR3 is 16 residues. Germline CDR1 reads SGHRS; CDR2 reads YFSETQ. Trimming removed 7 bases from V and 5 bases from J; junction bases left unmatched: 15. Here the CDR3 DNA reads TGCGCCAGCCGGTACTACAGCGGGAGGAATGAGGAGACCCAGTACTTC. Its protein is CASRYYSGRNEETQYF.

There are a few counts of this clonotype. The chain carries TRBV12-5 and TRBJ2-2, with D uncertain. The germline V gene encodes CDR1 LGHNT and CDR2 FRNRAP. CDR3 length: 15 residues. V lost 2 bases and J 5 bases, leaving 12 bases between the germline ends. The CDR3 sequence is CASGLSLPRTGELFF. In nucleotides, the CDR3 is TGTGCTAGTGGTTTGTCCCTCCCTCGGACCGGGGAGCTGTTTTTT.

The CDR3 DNA reads as TGCAGTGCTGTCACTAGCGGGGGCTACCAAGAGACCCAGTACTTC. This encodes CSAVTSGGYQETQYF. The rearrangement joins TRBV20-1 to TRBJ2-5, with TRBD2 matching 11 bases. Germline V gene data show CDR1 as DFQATT and CDR2 as SNEGSKA (reference sequence). CDR3 length: 15 residues. V shed 5 bases, J shed 0 bases, and the junction held 5 bases outside the gene matches.

The gene calls are TRBV20-1 and TRBJ2-5; 11 positions match TRBD2. The germline V gene encodes CDR1 DFQATT and CDR2 SNEGSKA (reference sequence). Trimming at V came to 4 bases and at J to 3 bases, leaving 7 bases not matched to a gene. The CDR3 is 15 amino acids. CDR3 DNA sequence: TGCAGTGCTATAAAGGGGACTAGCGGAGAAGAGACCCAGTACTTC. Encoded protein: CSAIKGTSGEETQYF.

The V call is TRBV5-1, the J call TRBJ2-1; D is perhaps TRBD2 (6 bases). The CDR3 loop spans 16 amino acids. Trimming removed 2 bases at V and 9 bases at J, with 21 bases between. Germline values: CDR1 SGHRS, CDR2 YFSETQ. Here the CDR3 DNA reads TGCGCCAGCAGCTTTGATTGGGACTTCCGCGGTAGTGAGCAGTTCTTC. Translating it yields CASSFDWDFRGSEQFF.

This clonotype was counted only a few times. The chain has TRBV25-1 and TRBJ2-3; 9 bases line up with TRBD2. V lost 0 bases to trimming and J lost 0 bases; unmatched junction nucleotides: 7. Per the germline V gene, CDR1 is MGHDK and CDR2 is SYGVNS. This CDR3 contains 18 residues. CDR3 sequence reads: CASSEYAASGASTDTQYF. CDR3 DNA: TGTGCCAGCAGTGAATATGCAGCTAGCGGGGCTAGCACAGATACGCAGTATTTT.

The chain employs TRBV20-1 and TRBJ2-7; TRBD1 is a possible D gene (5 bases). This CDR3 contains 15 residues. Germline V gives CDR1 DFQATT, CDR2 SNEGSKA (reference sequence). Trimming took off 0 bases at V and 2 bases at J, with 14 bases between the two ends. CDR3 sequence (DNA): TGCAGTGCTAGAGATCAAGGCAGGGCCCCCTACGAGCAGTACTTC. Amino acids: CSARDQGRAPYEQYF.